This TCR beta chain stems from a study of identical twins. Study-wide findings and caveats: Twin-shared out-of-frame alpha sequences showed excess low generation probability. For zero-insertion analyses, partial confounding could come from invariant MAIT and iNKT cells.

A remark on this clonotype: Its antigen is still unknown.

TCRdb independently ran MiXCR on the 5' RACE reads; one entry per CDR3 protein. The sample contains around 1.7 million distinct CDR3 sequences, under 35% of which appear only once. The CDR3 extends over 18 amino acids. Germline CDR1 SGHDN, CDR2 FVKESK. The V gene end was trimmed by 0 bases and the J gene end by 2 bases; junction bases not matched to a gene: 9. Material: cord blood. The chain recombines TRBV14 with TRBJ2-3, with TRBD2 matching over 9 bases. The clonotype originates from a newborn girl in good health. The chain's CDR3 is CASSQDGGRVTHTDTQYF. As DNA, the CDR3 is TGTGCCAGCAGCCAAGATGGCGGGAGGGTCACACACACAGATACGCAGTATTTT.